This TCR beta chain is from a study of OX40 agonist ivuxolimab in advanced cancers. Study information: Ivuxolimab, an antibody acting as an agonist of OX40 (CD134), was used to treat patients.

The data were produced by immunoSEQ multiplex PCR, yet TCRdb's version contains in-frame clones alone and is incomplete. The repertoire consists of around 63,000 clones, with 79% occurring once and the leading ten covering roughly a tenth. Collection of blood occurred at baseline, at cycle 4 day 1, and at cycle 7 day 1. V was clipped by 0 bases and J by 4 bases, with 17 bases between them. The CDR3 sequence is 17 residues long. CDR1 and CDR2 from the germline V gene are SNHLY and FYNNEI. Regarding the study as a whole: CD8+ T cells averaged more expanded clones than CD4+.

The table lists this clone with a count of one. Its antigen is not identified. This sequence originates from an adult with an advanced solid tumor such as melanoma, head and neck, liver or kidney cancer. The sample in question was CD4+ or CD8+ T cells sorted from blood, obtained in a trial of the OX40 agonist ivuxolimab. The chain links TRBV2 to TRBJ2-3, with a possible D match to TRBD2 (6 bases). This CDR3 reads CASSEARGRVGSDTQYF. In DNA form, the CDR3 reads TGTGCCAGCAGTGAAGCGCGGGGCAGGGTTGGATCAGATACGCAGTATTTT.